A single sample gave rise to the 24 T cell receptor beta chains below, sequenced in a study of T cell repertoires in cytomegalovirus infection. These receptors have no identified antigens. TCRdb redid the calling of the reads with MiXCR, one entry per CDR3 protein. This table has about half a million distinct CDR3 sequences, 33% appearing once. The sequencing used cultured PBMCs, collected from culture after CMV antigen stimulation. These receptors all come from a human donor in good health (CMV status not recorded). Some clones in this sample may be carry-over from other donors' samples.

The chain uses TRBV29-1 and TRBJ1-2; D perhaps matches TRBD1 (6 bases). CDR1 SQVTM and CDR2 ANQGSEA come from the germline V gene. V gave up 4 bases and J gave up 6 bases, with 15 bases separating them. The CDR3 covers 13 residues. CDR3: CSVGTAIPDGYTF. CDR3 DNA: TGCAGCGTTGGGACAGCCATTCCGGATGGCTACACCTTC.

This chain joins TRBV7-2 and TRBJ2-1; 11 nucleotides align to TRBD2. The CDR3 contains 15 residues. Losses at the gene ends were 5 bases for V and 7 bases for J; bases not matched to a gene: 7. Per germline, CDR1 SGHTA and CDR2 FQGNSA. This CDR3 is CASSRRTSGPNEQFF. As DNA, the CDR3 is TGTGCCAGCAGCCGCAGGACTAGCGGGCCGAATGAGCAGTTCTTC.

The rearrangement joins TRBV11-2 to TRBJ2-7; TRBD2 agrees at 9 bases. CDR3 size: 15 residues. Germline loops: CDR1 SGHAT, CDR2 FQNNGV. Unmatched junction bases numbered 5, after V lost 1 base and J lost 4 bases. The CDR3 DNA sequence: TGTGCCAGCAGCTTAGGAGCTAGCGGGGTTTACGAGCAGTACGTC. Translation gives CASSLGASGVYEQYV.

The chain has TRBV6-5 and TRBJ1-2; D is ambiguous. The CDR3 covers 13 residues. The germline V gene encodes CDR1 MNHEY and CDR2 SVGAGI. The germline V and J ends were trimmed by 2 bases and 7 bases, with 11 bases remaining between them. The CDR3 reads CASSYNGRPGYTF. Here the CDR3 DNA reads TGTGCCAGCAGTTACAATGGAAGGCCTGGCTACACCTTC.

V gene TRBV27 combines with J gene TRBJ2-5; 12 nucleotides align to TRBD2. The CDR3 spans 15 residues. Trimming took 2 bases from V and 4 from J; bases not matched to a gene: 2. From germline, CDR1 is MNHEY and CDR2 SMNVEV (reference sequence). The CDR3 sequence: CASSLRLAGVETQYF. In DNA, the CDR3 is TGTGCCAGCAGTTTACGACTAGCGGGAGTAGAGACCCAGTACTTC.

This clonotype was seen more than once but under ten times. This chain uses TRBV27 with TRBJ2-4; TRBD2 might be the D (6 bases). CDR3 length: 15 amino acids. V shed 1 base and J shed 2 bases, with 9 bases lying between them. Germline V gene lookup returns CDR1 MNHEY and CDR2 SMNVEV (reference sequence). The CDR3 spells CASSLFGSPKNIQYF. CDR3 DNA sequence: TGTGCCAGCAGTTTATTCGGGAGCCCCAAAAACATTCAGTACTTC.

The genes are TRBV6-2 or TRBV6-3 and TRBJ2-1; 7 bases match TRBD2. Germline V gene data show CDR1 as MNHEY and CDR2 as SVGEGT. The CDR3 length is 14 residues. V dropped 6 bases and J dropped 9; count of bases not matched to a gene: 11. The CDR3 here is CASSAQREDGEQFF. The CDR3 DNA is TGTGCCAGCAGCGCCCAGCGGGAAGATGGTGAGCAGTTCTTC.

The CDR3 spells CASRLGTSWGTQYF. Written as DNA, the CDR3 is TGTGCCAGCAGACTCGGGACTAGCTGGGGGACCCAGTACTTC. The chain couples TRBV12-3 or TRBV12-4 to TRBJ2-5; 9 bases align to TRBD2. The V and J ends lost 6 bases and 7 bases, in that order; junction bases with no gene match: 9. The CDR3 runs 14 residues.

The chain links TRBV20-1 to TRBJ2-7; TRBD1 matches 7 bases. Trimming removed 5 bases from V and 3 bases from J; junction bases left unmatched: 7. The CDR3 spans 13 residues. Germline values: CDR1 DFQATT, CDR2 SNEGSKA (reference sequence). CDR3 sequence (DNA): TGCAGTGCTTCACGGACAGGCCGCTACGAGCAGTACGTC. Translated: CSASRTGRYEQYV.

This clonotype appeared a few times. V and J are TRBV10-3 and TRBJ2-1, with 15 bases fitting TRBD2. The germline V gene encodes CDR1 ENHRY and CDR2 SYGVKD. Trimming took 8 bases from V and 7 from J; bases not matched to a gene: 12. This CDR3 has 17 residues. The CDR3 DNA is TGTGCCATCTCGTTCGGGACTAGCGGGAGGTCGAGTAATGAGCAGTTCTTC. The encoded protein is CAISFGTSGRSSNEQFF.

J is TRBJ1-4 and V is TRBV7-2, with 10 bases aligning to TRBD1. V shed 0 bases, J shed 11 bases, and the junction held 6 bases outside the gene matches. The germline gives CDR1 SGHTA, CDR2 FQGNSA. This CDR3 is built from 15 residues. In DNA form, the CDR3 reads TGTGCCAGCAGCTTAGCGGGGACAGGGGCCCGCAAACTGTTTTTT. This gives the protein CASSLAGTGARKLFF.

This CDR3 reads CASSLGQSSYEQYV. The CDR3 bases are TGTGCCAGCAGTTTAGGACAGAGCTCCTACGAGCAGTACGTC. This chain joins TRBV6-1 and TRBJ2-7, with D possibly matching TRBD1 (6 bases). The V end lost 5 bases, the J end lost 0 bases, and 11 bases lay between the germline ends. The CDR3 totals 14 residues. From germline, CDR1 is MNHNS and CDR2 SASEGT.

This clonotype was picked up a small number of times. DNA of the CDR3: TGTGCCAGCAGCTCATATTCCCCTTACGCCCGGTCAGCTAACACTGAAGCTTTCTTT. It yields the protein CASSSYSPYARSANTEAFF. This sequence joins TRBV7-2 and TRBJ1-1; the D is unclear. This CDR3 region has 19 residues. V was shortened by 4 bases and J by 2 bases, with 26 bases between the two germline ends. Germline V CDR1 and CDR2: SGHTA, FQGNSA. Based on the CDR3 plus reference TRBV7-2 and TRBJ1-1, the full variable domain is GAGVSQSPSNKVTEKGKDVELRCDPISGHTALYWYRQSLGQGLEFLIYFQGNSAPDKSGLPSDRFSAERTGGSVSTLTIQRTQQEDSAVYLCASSSYSPYARSANTEAFFGQGTRLTVV.

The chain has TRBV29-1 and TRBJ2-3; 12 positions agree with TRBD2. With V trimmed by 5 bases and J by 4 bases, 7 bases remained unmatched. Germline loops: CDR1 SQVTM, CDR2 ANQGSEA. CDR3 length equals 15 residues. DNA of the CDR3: TGCAGCGTTCTTTGGACTAGCGGGATGGCAGATACGCAGTATTTT. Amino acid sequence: CSVLWTSGMADTQYF.

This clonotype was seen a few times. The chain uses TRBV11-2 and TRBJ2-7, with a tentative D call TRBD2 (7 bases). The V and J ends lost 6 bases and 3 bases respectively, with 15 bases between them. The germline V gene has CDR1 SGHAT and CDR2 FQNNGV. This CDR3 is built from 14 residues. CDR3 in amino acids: CASRAGADLYEQYF. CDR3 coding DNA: TGTGCCAGCAGGGCGGGGGCAGACCTCTACGAGCAGTACTTC.

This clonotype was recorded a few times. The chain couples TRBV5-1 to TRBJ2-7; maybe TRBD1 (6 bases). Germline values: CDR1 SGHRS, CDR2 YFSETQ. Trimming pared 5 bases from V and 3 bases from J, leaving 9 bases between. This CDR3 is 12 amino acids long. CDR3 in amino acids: CASRQGLYEQYV. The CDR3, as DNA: TGCGCCAGCAGACAGGGCCTCTACGAGCAGTACGTC.

CDR3 coding DNA: TGCAGTGCTAGACATGGACAGGGCAGAGAGACCCAGTACTTC. It codes for CSARHGQGRETQYF. The rearrangement links TRBV20-1 to TRBJ2-5; 8 bases are shared with TRBD1. The CDR3 runs to 14 residues. Germline CDR1 and CDR2: DFQATT and SNEGSKA (reference sequence). The V segment lost 2 bases and the J segment 4 bases; nucleotides outside the gene matches: 6.

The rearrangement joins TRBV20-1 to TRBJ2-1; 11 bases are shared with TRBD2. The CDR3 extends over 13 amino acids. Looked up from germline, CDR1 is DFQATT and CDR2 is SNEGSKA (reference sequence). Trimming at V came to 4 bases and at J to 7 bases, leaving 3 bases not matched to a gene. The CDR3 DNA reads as TGCAGTGCTACCCCTAGCGGGAGGAATGAGCAGTTCTTC. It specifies CSATPSGRNEQFF.

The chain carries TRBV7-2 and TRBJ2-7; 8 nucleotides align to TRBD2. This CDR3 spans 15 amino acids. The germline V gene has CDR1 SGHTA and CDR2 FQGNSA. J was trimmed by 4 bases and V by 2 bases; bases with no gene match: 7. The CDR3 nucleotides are TGTGCCAGCAGCTTACGAGCGGGAGTGATGTACGAGCAGTACTTC. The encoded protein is CASSLRAGVMYEQYF.

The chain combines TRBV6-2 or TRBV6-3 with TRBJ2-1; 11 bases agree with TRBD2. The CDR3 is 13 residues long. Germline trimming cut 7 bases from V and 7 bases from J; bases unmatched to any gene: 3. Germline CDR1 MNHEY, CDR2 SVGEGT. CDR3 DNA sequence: TGTGCCAGCATCCTAGCGGGAGGTAATGAGCAGTTCTTC. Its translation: CASILAGGNEQFF.

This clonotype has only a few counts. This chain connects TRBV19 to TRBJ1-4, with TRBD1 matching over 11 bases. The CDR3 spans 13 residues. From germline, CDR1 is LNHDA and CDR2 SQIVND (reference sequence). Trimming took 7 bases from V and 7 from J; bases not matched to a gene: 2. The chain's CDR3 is CASTDRGPEKLFF. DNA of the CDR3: TGTGCCAGTACGGACAGGGGGCCTGAAAAACTGTTTTTT.

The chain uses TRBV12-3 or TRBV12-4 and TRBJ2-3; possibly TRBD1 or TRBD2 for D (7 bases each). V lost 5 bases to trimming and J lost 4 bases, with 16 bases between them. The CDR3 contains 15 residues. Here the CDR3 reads CASSTGGGGADTQYF. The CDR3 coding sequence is TGTGCCAGCAGTACCGGGGGAGGGGGCGCAGATACGCAGTATTTT.

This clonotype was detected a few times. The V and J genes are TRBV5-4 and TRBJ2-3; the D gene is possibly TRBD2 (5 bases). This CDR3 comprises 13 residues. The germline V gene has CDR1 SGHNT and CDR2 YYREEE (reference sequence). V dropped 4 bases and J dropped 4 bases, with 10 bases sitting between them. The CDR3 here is CASSREPPDTQYF. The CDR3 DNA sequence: TGTGCCAGCAGCAGGGAGCCCCCAGATACGCAGTATTTT.

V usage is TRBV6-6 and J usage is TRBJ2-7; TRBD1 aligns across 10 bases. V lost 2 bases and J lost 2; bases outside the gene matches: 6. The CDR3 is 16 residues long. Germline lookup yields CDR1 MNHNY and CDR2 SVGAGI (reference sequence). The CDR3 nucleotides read TGTGCCAGCAGTTACGACCGGGACAGGGGAACCTACGAGCAGTACTTC. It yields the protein CASSYDRDRGTYEQYF.